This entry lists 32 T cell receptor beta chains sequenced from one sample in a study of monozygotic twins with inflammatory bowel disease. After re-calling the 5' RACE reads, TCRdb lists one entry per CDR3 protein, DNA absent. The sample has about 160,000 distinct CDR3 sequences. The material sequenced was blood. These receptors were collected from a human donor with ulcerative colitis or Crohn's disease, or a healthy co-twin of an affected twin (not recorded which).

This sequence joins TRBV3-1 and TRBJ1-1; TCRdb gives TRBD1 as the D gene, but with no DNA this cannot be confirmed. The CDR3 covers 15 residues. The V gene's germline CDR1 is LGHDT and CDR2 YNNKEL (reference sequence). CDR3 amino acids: CASSPRTGWTTEAFF.

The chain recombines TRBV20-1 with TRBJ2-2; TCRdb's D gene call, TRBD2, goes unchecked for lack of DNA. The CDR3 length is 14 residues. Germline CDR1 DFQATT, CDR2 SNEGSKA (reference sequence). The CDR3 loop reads CSARDSRRTGELFF.

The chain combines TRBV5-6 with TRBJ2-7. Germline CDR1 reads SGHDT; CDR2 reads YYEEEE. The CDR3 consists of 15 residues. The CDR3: CASSPELQGFHEQYF. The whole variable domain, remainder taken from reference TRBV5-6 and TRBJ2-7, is DAGVTQSPTHLIKTRGQQVTLRCSPKSGHDTVSWYQQALGQGPQFIFQYYEEEERQRGNFPDRFSGHQFPNYSSELNVNALLLGDSALYLCASSPELQGFHEQYFGPGTRLTVT.

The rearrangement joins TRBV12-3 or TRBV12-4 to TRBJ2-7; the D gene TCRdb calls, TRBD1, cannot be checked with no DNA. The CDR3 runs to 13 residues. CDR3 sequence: CASSFRDRRTQYF.

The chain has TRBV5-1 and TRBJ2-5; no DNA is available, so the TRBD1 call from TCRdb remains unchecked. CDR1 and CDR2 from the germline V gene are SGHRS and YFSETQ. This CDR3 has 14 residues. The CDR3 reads CASSLDAPRETQHF.

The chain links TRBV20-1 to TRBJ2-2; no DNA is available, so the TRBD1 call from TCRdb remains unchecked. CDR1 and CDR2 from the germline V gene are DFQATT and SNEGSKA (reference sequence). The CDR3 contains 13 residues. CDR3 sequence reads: CSARGGDTGELFF.

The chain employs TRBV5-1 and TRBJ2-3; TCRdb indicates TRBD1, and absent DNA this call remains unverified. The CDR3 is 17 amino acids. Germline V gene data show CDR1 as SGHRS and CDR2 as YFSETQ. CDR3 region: CASSLAMRDRGPDTQYF.

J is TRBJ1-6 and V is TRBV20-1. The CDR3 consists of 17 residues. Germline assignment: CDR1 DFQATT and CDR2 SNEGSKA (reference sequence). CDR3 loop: CSARVSSLVGYNSPLHF.

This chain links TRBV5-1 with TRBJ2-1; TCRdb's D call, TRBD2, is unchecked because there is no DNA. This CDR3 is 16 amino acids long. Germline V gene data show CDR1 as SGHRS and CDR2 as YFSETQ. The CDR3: CASSPAVVAVNNEQFF.

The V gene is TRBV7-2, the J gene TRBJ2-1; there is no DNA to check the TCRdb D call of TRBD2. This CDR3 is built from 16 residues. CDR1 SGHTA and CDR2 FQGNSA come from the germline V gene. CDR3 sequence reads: CASSLEASGRANVQFF.

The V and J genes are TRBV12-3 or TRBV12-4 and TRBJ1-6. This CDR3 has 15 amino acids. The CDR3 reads CASSFSAQQNSPLHF.

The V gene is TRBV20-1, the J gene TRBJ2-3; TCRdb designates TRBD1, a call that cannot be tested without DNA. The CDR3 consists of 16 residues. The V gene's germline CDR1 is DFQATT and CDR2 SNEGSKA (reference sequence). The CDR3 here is CSASQRGTGDQDTQYF.

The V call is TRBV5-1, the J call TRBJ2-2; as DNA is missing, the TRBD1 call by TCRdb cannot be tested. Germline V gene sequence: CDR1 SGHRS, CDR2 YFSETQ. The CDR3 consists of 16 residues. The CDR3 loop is CASSLGQDRGSGELFF.

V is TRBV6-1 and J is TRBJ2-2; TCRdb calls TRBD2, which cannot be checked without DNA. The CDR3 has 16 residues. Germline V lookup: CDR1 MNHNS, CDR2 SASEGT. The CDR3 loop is CASSLDPGGRYGELFF.

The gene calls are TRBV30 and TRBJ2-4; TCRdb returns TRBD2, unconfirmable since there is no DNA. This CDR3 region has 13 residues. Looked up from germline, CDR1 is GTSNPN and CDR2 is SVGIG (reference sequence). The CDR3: CAWSGSGGGIQYF.

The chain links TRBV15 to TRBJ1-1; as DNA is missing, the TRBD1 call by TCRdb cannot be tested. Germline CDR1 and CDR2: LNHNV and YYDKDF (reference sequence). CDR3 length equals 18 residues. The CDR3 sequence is CATSNLLGTGGANTEAFF.

CDR3 loop: CASSFPGRGEQYF. The chain links TRBV27 to TRBJ2-7; with no DNA, the TCRdb D assignment of TRBD1 cannot be verified. The CDR3 consists of 13 residues. CDR1 and CDR2 from the germline V gene are MNHEY and SMNVEV (reference sequence).

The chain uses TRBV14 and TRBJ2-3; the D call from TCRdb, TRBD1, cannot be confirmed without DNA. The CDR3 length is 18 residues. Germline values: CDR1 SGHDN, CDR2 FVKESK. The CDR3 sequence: CASSQPQRGPYTTDTQYF.

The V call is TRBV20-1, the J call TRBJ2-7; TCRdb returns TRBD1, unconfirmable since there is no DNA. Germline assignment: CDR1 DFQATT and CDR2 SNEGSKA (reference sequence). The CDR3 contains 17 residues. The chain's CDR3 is CSARDPGPGRTLYEQYF.

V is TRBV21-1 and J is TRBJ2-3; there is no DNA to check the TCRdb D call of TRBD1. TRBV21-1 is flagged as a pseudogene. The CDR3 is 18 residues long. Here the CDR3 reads CASTRSLGGASSTDTQYF.

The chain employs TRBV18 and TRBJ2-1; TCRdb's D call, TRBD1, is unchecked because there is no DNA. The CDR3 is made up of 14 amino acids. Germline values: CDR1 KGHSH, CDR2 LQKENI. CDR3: CASSPQTGGTMQFF.

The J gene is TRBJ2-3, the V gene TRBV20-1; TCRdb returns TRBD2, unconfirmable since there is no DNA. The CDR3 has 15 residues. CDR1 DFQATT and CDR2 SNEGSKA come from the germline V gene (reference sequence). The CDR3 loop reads CSAVLAGGPGDTQYF.

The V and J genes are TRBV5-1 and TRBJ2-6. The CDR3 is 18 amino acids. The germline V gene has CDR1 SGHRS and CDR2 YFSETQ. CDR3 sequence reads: CASSLRKTTGSGANVLTF.

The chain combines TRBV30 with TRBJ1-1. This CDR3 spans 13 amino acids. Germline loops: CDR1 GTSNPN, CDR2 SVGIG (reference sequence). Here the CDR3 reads CAWSVLSSTEAFF. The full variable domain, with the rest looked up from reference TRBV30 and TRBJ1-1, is SQTIHQWPATLVQPVGSPLSLECTVEGTSNPNLYWYRQAAGRGLQLLFYSVGIGQISSEVPQNLSASRPQDRQFILSSKKLLLSDSGFYLCAWSVLSSTEAFFGQGTRLTVV.

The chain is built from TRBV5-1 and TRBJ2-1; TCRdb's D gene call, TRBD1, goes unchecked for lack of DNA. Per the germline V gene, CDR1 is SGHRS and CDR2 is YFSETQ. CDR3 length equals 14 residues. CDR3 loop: CASTKGQGGHEQFF.

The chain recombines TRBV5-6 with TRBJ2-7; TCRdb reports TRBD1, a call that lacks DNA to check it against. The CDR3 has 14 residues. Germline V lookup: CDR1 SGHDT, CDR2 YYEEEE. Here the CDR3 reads CASSSTTGRYEQYF.

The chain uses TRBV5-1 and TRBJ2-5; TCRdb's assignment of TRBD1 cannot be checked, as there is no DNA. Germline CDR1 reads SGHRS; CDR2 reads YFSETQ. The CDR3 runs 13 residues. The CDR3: CASSLGGGETQYF.

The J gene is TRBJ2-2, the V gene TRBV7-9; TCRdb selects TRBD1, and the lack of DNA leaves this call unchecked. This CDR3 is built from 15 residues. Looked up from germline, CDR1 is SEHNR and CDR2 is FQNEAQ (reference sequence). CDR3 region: CASTAGASNTGELFF.

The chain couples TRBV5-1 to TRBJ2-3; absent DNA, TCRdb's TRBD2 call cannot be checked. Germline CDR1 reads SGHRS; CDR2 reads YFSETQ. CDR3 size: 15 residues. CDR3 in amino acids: CASSFQAGVRDTQYF. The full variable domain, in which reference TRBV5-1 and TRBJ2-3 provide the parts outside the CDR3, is KAGVTQTPRYLIKTRGQQVTLSCSPISGHRSVSWYQQTPGQGLQFLFEYFSETQRNKGNFPGRFSGRQFSNSRSEMNVSTLELGDSALYLCASSFQAGVRDTQYFGPGTRLTVL.

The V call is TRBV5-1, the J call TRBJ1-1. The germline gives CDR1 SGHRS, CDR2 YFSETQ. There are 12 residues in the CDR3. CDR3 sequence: CASSLSFLGAFF.

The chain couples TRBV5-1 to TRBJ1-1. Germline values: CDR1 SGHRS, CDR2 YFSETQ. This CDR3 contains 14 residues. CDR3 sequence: CASSFARLNTEAFF.

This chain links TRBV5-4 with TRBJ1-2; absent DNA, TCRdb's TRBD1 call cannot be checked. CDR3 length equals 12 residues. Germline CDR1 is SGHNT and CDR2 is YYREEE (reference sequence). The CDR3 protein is CASSVVGAGYTF.